The subject of this entry is one T cell receptor beta chain. TCRdb keeps only in-frame clones here, not all; method: immunoSEQ multiplex PCR. The data show around 6,000 clones, with approximately 84% seen just once and around 65% held by the top ten. The data were taken from a study of T cell repertoires in MIS-A myocarditis. The CDR3 runs 14 residues. Germline CDR1 reads LNHNV; CDR2 reads YYDKDF (reference sequence). The V end lost 0 bases, the J end lost 9 bases, and 9 bases lay between the germline ends. The sequence derives from a young man with fulminant myocarditis from multisystem inflammatory syndrome in adults (MIS-A) after COVID-19. Material for sequencing was interventricular septum heart tissue obtained at autopsy. The chain links TRBV15 to TRBJ1-6, with D unresolved. CDR3 protein: CATSRDSLGSPLHF. Written as DNA, the CDR3 is TGTGCCACCAGCAGAGACAGCCTGGGTTCACCCCTCCACTTT.